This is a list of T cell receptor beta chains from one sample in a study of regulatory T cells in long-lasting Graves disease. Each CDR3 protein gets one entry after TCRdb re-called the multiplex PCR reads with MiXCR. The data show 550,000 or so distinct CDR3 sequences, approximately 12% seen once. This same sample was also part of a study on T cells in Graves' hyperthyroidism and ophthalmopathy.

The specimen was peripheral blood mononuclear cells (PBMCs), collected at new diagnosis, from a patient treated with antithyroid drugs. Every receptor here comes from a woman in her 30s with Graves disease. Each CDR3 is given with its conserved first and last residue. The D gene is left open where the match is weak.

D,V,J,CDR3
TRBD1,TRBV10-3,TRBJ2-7,CAIMQGAGYEQYF
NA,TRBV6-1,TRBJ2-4,CASKKGGTNIQYF
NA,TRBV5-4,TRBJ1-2,CASSLAVWAAPYGYTF
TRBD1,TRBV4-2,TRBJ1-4,CASSQGGGDRDEKLFF
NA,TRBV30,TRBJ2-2,CAWSPHFGGSNTGELFF
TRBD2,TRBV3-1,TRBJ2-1,CASSQDLGLAGEGSYNEQFF
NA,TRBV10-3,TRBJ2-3,CATQRAESTDTQYF
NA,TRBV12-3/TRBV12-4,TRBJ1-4,CASTSPHFIGGLTNEKLFF
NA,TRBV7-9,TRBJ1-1,CASSHIARARREAFF
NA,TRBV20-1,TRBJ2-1,CSADDGDPSYNEQFF
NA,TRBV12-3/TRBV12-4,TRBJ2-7,CASAAGTPRYEQYF
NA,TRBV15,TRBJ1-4,CATSTEGMINEKLFF
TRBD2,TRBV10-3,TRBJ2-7,CAISDPGTSGSPLGLGEQYF
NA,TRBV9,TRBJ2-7,CASSESGRLGEQYF
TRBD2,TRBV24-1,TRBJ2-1,CATSDSGTSGEEQFF
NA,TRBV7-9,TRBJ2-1,CASSLKTNEQFF